The 12 T cell receptor beta chains below come from one sample, sequenced in a study of T cell responses to AZD1222 COVID-19 vaccine. The table came from immunoSEQ multiplex PCR; TCRdb's copy has only in-frame clones and leaves some out. The data show approximately 200,000 clones, 90% to 95% seen once. The sample was peripheral blood, taken on day 0 of AZD1222 vaccination. These receptors all come from an adult in good health.

In its sample, this clone was seen once. CDR3: CASSSAPVNTEAFF. The DNA of the CDR3 is TGTGCCAGCAGTTCCGCGCCGGTGAACACTGAAGCTTTCTTT. The chain carries TRBV13 and TRBJ1-1; no clear D. CDR1 and CDR2 from the germline V gene are PRHDT and FYEKMQ (reference sequence). Trimming left V 6 bases short and J 0 bases short, with 11 bases between. CDR3 size: 14 residues.

The chain combines TRBV5-5 with TRBJ1-1; a weak D match, TRBD1 (5 bases). Trimming removed 6 bases from V and 0 bases from J, with 18 bases in between. The germline CDR1 and CDR2 sequences are SGHKS and YYEKEE (reference sequence). This CDR3 contains 16 residues. CDR3 loop: CASTFRPLTVNTEAFF. DNA of the CDR3: TGTGCCAGCACATTCCGCCCTTTGACAGTGAACACTGAAGCTTTCTTT.

V is TRBV10-3 and J is TRBJ2-1; D perhaps matches TRBD2 (7 bases). The V end was cut by 4 bases, the J end by 5 bases, with 15 bases between. Germline CDR1 ENHRY, CDR2 SYGVKD. CDR3 size: 15 residues. CDR3 nucleotide sequence: TGTGCCATCAGTGGGACTAGAGGGGGGGACAATGAGCAGTTCTTC. Translated: CAISGTRGGDNEQFF.

The J gene is TRBJ1-6, the V gene TRBV27, with TRBD1 as a possible D gene (5 bases). This CDR3 contains 14 residues. CDR1 MNHEY and CDR2 SMNVEV come from the germline V gene (reference sequence). V lost 2 bases to trimming and J lost 7 bases, with 9 bases between them. In DNA, the CDR3 is TGTGCCAGCAGTTTACTCGGGGGAAATTCACCCCTCCACTTT. Its translation: CASSLLGGNSPLHF.

Regarding this clone: The junction departs from germline at one end; a sequencing error may be responsible. V usage is TRBV5-1 and J usage is TRBJ1-2; a possible D gene is TRBD1 (5 bases). From germline, CDR1 is SGHRS and CDR2 YFSETQ. The CDR3 has 12 residues. CDR3 coding DNA: TGCGCCAGCACCCAGGGTAACGATGGCTACACCTTC. This encodes CASTQGNDGYTF. Full variable domain (rest looked up from reference TRBV5-1 and TRBJ1-2): KAGVTQTPRYLIKTRGQQVTLSCSPISGHRSVSWYQQTPGQGLQFLFEYFSETQRNKGNFPGRFSGRQFSNSRSEMNVSTLELGDSALYLCASTQGNDGYTFGSGTRLTVV.

The gene calls are TRBV2 and TRBJ2-4, with D unclear. This CDR3 region has 12 residues. The V gene's germline CDR1 is SNHLY and CDR2 FYNNEI. Trimming took 3 bases from V and 8 from J, leaving 8 bases between them. The CDR3 DNA sequence: TGTGCCAGCAGTGACAGGAGAGACATTCAGTACTTC. Protein sequence: CASSDRRDIQYF.

This sequence joins TRBV12-3 or TRBV12-4 and TRBJ1-2; D remains ambiguous. Trimming left V 3 bases short and J 4 bases short, with 9 bases between. The CDR3 is made up of 13 amino acids. CDR3 loop: CASSFGNLYGYTF. The CDR3 region has the DNA TGTGCCAGCAGTTTCGGGAACCTCTATGGCTACACCTTC.

The gene calls are TRBV7-8 and TRBJ1-1, with 9 bases that match TRBD1. CDR3 length: 15 amino acids. The J segment lost 3 bases and the V segment lost 5 bases, leaving 7 bases of the junction unmatched. Germline V gene sequence: CDR1 SGHVS, CDR2 FQNEAQ. CDR3 in DNA: TGTGCCAGCAGCCTAACGAGGACAGGGGACACTGAAGCTTTCTTT. Encoded protein: CASSLTRTGDTEAFF.

The chain joins TRBV6-5 to TRBJ2-7, with TRBD1 identical over 9 bases. This CDR3 contains 15 residues. J lost 6 bases, V lost 6 bases, and 12 bases had no gene match. Germline CDR1 and CDR2: MNHEY and SVGAGI. CDR3 amino acids: CASSPGQGKNGEQYF. The CDR3 nucleotides are TGTGCCAGCAGCCCCGGACAGGGGAAAAACGGCGAGCAGTACTTC.

V gene TRBV7-9 combines with J gene TRBJ1-3; D call uncertain. V lost 1 base and J 4 bases, leaving 14 bases between the germline ends. CDR3 length equals 16 residues. Germline CDR1 is SEHNR and CDR2 is FQNEAQ (reference sequence). The CDR3 DNA reads TGTGCCAGCAGCTTAGGGGTTTTCTCGGGCGGAAACACCATATATTTT. Amino acids: CASSLGVFSGGNTIYF.

The chain has TRBV4-1 and TRBJ2-1; TRBD2 matches at 10 bases. CDR3 size: 15 residues. Germline lookup yields CDR1 MGHRA and CDR2 YSYEKL. V lost 2 bases, J lost 2 bases, and 0 bases stayed unmatched. CDR3 residues: CASSQTSGAYNEQFF. As DNA, the CDR3 is TGCGCCAGCAGCCAAACTAGCGGGGCCTACAATGAGCAGTTCTTC.

V and J are TRBV5-4 and TRBJ2-7; 10 bases fit TRBD2. From germline, CDR1 is SGHNT and CDR2 YYREEE (reference sequence). V dropped 4 bases and J dropped 6; count of bases not matched to a gene: 10. The CDR3 runs 15 residues. In DNA form, the CDR3 reads TGTGCCAGCAGCGCGAAGCGGGAGGGCCCTCGCGAGCAGTACTTC. It codes for CASSAKREGPREQYF.